The sequence of this T cell receptor beta chain was determined in a study of T cell responses to AZD1222 COVID-19 vaccine. Study at large: Doses given second, at about 4 or about 12 weeks, were pooled. The study's findings and limits: Every sample of the repertoires postdated the peak T cell response. Donors were chiefly white British, with a greater number of females, and clonal diversity was perhaps underestimated.

Libraries were prepared by immunoSEQ multiplex PCR; TCRdb keeps only in-frame clonotypes and omits some of them. This table holds some 150,000 clones, around nine tenths found once. The germline CDR1 and CDR2 sequences are SGHRS and YFSETQ. This CDR3 region has 15 residues. Trimming at V came to 3 bases and at J to 8 bases, leaving 9 bases not matched to a gene. For this clone: Antigen: not known.

This clonotype originated in an adult in good health. The sample in question was peripheral blood, obtained on day 0 of AZD1222 vaccination. This chain joins TRBV5-1 and TRBJ2-1; 9 bases are a match to TRBD1. CDR3 in DNA: TGCGCCAGCAGCTCCGCCGACAGGGGGAACGATGAGCAGTTCTTC. It encodes CASSSADRGNDEQFF.